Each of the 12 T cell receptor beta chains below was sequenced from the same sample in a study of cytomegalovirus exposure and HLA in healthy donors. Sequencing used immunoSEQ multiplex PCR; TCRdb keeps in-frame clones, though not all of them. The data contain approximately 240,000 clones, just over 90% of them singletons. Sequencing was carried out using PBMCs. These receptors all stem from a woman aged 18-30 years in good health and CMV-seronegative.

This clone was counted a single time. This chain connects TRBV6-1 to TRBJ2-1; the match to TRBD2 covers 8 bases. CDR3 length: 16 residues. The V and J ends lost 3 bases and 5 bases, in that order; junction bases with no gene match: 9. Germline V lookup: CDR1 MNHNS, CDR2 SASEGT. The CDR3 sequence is CASSEVLAGGHNEQFF. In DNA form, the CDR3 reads TGTGCCAGCAGTGAGGTCTTGGCGGGAGGACACAATGAGCAGTTCTTC.

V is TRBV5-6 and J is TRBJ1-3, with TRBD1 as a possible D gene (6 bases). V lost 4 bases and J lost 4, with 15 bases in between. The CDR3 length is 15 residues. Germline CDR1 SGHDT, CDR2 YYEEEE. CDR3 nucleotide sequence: TGTGCCAGCAGCCACGAACAGGGTCGCGGAAACACCATATATTTT. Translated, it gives CASSHEQGRGNTIYF.

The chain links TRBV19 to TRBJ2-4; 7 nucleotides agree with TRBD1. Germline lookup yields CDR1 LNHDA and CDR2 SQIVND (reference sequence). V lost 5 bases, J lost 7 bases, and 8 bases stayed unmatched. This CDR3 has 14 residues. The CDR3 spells CASSDQGDMNIQYF. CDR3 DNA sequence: TGTGCCAGTAGTGACCAGGGGGATATGAACATTCAGTACTTC. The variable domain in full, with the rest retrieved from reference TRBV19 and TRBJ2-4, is DGGITQSPKYLFRKEGQNVTLSCEQNLNHDAMYWYRQDPGQGLRLIYYSQIVNDFQKGDIAEGYSVSREKKESFPLTVTSAQKNPTAFYLCASSDQGDMNIQYFGAGTRLSVL.

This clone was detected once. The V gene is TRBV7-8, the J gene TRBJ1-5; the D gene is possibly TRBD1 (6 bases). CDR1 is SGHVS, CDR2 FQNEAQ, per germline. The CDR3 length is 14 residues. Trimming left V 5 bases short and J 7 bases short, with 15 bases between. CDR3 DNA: TGTGCCAGCAGCCCGAACAGGGTAAACCAGCCCCAGCATTTT. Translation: CASSPNRVNQPQHF.

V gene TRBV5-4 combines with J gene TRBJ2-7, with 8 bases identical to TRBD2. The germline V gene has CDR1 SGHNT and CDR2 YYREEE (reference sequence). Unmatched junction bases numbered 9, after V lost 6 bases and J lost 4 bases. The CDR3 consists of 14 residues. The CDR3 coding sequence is TGTGCCAGCACCACACGGGAGGGGCGGTACGAGCAGTACTTC. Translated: CASTTREGRYEQYF.

The chain's CDR3 is CASSSSGDRTEAFF. The CDR3 region has the DNA TGTGCCAGCAGCTCTTCAGGGGACCGGACTGAAGCTTTCTTT. This rearrangement joins TRBV7-3 to TRBJ1-1; D may be TRBD1 (6 bases). This CDR3 spans 14 amino acids. The germline V gene has CDR1 SGHTA and CDR2 FQGTGA. Trimming pared 4 bases from V and 5 bases from J, leaving 14 bases between. Full variable domain (rest looked up from reference TRBV7-3 and TRBJ1-1): GAGVSQTPSNKVTEKGKYVELRCDPISGHTALYWYRQSLGQGPEFLIYFQGTGAADDSGLPNDRFFAVRPEGSVSTLKIQRTERGDSAVYLCASSSSGDRTEAFFGQGTRLTVV.

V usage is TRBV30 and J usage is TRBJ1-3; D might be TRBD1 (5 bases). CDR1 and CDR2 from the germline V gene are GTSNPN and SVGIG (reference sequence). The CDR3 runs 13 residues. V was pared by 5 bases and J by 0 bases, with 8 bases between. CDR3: CAWGRASGNTIYF. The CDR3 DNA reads TGTGCCTGGGGCAGGGCCTCTGGAAACACCATATATTTT. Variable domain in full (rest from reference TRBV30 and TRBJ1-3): SQTIHQWPATLVQPVGSPLSLECTVEGTSNPNLYWYRQAAGRGLQLLFYSVGIGQISSEVPQNLSASRPQDRQFILSSKKLLLSDSGFYLCAWGRASGNTIYFGEGSWLTVV.

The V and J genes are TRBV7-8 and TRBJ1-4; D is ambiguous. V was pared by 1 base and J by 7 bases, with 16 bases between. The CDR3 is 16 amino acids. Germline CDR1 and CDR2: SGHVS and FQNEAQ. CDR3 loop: CASSLVGGVVAEKLFF. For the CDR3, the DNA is TGTGCCAGCAGCTTAGTAGGCGGAGTAGTTGCTGAAAAACTGTTTTTT. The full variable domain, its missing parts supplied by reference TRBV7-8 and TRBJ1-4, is GAGVSQSPRYKVAKRGQDVALRCDPISGHVSLFWYQQALGQGPEFLTYFQNEAQLDKSGLPSDRFFAERPEGSVSTLKIQRTQQEDSAVYLCASSLVGGVVAEKLFFGSGTQLSVL.

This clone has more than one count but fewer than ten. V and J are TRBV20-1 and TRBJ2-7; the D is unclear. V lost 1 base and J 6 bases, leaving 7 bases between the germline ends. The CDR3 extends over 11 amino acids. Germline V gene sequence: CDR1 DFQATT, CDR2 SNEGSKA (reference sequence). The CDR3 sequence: CSARVLSEQYF. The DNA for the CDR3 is TGCAGTGCTAGAGTACTAAGCGAGCAGTACTTC.

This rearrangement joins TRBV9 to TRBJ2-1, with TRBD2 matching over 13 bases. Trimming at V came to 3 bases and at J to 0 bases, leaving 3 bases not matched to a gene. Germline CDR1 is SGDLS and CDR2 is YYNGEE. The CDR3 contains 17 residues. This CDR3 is CASSGTSGSFSYNEQFF. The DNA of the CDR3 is TGTGCCAGCAGCGGGACTAGCGGGAGTTTCTCCTACAATGAGCAGTTCTTC.

The CDR3 sequence is CASIATEAFF. The CDR3 DNA reads TGTGCCAGCATAGCGACTGAAGCTTTCTTT. The J gene is TRBJ1-1, the V gene TRBV6-5; no reliable D call. CDR1 is MNHEY and CDR2 is SVGAGI in the germline V gene. V was shortened by 7 bases and J by 5 bases, with 5 bases between the two germline ends. The CDR3 extends over 10 amino acids.

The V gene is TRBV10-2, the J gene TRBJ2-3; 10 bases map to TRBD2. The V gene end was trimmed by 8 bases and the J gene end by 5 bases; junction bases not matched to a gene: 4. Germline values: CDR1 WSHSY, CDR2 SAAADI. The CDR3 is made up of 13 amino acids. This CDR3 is CASRSGRGDTQYF. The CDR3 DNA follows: TGCGCCAGCCGCAGCGGGAGGGGAGATACGCAGTATTTT.